Given below is one T cell receptor (beta chain) in context. Antigen specificity is unknown. The CDR3 runs 14 residues. CDR1 and CDR2 (germline): SGHKS, YYEKEE (reference sequence). The V segment lost 4 bases and the J segment 2 bases; nucleotides outside the gene matches: 2. The source of the sample is a study of cytomegalovirus exposure and HLA in healthy donors. Whole-study findings and limits: In a later analysis, a missense DCLRE1C variant was linked to TCR beta V- and J-gene trimming.

60 Vbeta and 13 Jbeta primers were used in PCR. The repertoire was sequenced with immunoSEQ multiplex PCR; TCRdb's copy has only in-frame clones and lacks some. The repertoire consists of under 200,000 clones, with about 80% occurring once and the leading ten covering more than 2%. The clonotype was recovered from a man aged 50-59 years in good health and CMV-seropositive. Sequencing input: PBMCs. V and J are TRBV5-5 and TRBJ2-5, with 10 positions matching TRBD1. In DNA form, the CDR3 reads TGTGCCAGCAGCCCGGGACAGGGGCAAGAGACCCAGTACTTC. As protein: CASSPGQGQETQYF.